Only one count was recorded for the clone carrying this T cell receptor (beta chain). As yet, its antigen is unknown. TCRdb's table, derived via immunoSEQ multiplex PCR, lists solely in-frame clones and lacks some. In the table there are approximately 150,000 clones, 88% of which are singletons. The germline CDR1 and CDR2 sequences are MGHRA and YSYEKL. The V gene end was trimmed by 2 bases and the J gene end by 0 bases; junction bases not matched to a gene: 12. The CDR3 totals 18 residues. This sample stems from a study of T cell responses to AZD1222 COVID-19 vaccine. Overall study results and limits: In the spike-specific TCR repertoire, nearly half reportedly target unmutated variant regions. Spike-specific TCR breadth and depth rose after two AZD1222 doses. Sampling that yielded the repertoires occurred only after the peak T cell response. Among the donors, most were white British and more were female, and clonal diversity was possibly underestimated.

The sequencing used peripheral blood, collected 28 days after the second dose of the MenACWY control vaccine. This chain joins TRBV4-1 and TRBJ1-2; 7 bases are shared with TRBD1. The receptor was derived from an adult who received the MenACWY meningococcal vaccine as a control. For the CDR3, the DNA is TGCGCCAGCAGCCAATCTCCGGGACAGCCACGCTCTAACTATGGCTACACCTTC. This gives the protein CASSQSPGQPRSNYGYTF.